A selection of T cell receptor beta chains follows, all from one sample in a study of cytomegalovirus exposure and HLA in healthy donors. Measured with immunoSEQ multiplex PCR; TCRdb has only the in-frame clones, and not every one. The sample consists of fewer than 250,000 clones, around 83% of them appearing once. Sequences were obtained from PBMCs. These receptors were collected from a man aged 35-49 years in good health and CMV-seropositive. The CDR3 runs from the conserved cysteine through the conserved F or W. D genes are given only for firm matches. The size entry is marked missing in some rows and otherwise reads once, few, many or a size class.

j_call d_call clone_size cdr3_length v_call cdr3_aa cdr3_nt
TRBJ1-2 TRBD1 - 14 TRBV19 CASSAGQGIYGYTF TGTGCCAGTAGTGCCGGACAGGGGATTTATGGCTACACCTTC
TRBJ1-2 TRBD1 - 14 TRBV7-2 CASRGQVSNYGYTF TGTGCCAGCAGGGGACAGGTTAGCAACTATGGCTACACCTTC
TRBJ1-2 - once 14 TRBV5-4 CASSLQGINYGYTF TGTGCCAGCAGCTTGCAGGGGATTAACTATGGCTACACCTTC
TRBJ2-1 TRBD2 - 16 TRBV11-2 CASSLTQGLPSNEQFF TGTGCCAGCAGCCTTACTCAGGGACTACCGTCCAATGAGCAGTTCTTC
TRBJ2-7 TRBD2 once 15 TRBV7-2 CASSFSGTITYEQYF TGTGCCAGCAGCTTCTCCGGGACTATCACCTACGAGCAGTACTTC
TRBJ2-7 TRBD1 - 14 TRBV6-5 CASSRGQVSYEQYF TGTGCCAGCAGTAGGGGACAGGTCTCCTACGAGCAGTACTTC
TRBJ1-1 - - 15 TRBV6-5 CASIPWGGGDTEAFF TGTGCCAGCATCCCCTGGGGCGGGGGGGACACTGAAGCTTTCTTT
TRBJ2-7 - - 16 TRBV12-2 CASRLLGDREPYEQYF TGTGCAAGTCGCTTATTAGGGGACAGAGAGCCGTACGAGCAGTACTTC
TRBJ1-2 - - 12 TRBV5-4 CASSLAGNGYTF TGTGCCAGCAGCTTGGCGGGAAATGGCTACACCTTC
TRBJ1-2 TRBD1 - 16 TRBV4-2 CASSQDRDRGIYGYTF TGTGCCAGCAGCCAAGATCGGGACAGGGGGATATATGGCTACACCTTC
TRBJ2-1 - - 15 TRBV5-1 CASSLMGKTYNEQFF TGCGCCAGCAGCTTGATGGGCAAAACCTACAATGAGCAGTTCTTC
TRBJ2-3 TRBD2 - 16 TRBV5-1 CASSFGLARSTDTQYF TGCGCCAGCAGCTTTGGACTAGCGCGTAGCACAGATACGCAGTATTTT
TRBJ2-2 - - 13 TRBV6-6 CASSTSSHGELFF TGTGCCAGCAGCACGAGTAGTCACGGGGAGCTGTTTTTT
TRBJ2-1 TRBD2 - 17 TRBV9 CASSARGDRSSYNEQFF TGTGCCAGCAGCGCTCGGGGGGACCGGAGCTCCTACAATGAGCAGTTCTTC
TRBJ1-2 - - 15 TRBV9 CASSGDTGIPYGYTF TGTGCCAGCAGCGGCGATACAGGGATTCCTTATGGCTACACCTTC